The 22 T cell receptor beta chains below all came from one sample that was sequenced in a study of shared clonotypes between healthy human individuals. TCRdb's table, derived via immunoSEQ multiplex PCR, lists solely in-frame clones and lacks some. The sample holds 2 million to 2.5 million clones, approximately 94% seen once. The specimen sequenced was naive CD4+ T cells sorted from blood. Subset of the sample: CD45RA+ positively selected. The receptors originated from a man younger than 35 in good health.

Turning to this clone: The sample has other DNA sequences that encode this CDR3 too. V gene TRBV11-2 combines with J gene TRBJ1-2; the D gene is possibly TRBD1 (5 bases). The CDR3 runs 13 residues. Looked up from germline, CDR1 is SGHAT and CDR2 is FQNNGV. V lost 0 bases, J lost 7 bases, and 9 bases lay in between. The CDR3 region is CASSLENGGGYTF. In DNA form, the CDR3 reads TGTGCCAGCAGCTTAGAAAACGGGGGTGGCTACACCTTC.

The chain employs TRBV6-6 and TRBJ2-5; D possibly corresponds to TRBD1 (6 bases). There are 16 residues in the CDR3. Trimming took 3 bases from V and 5 from J, leaving 19 bases between them. CDR1 and CDR2 from the germline V gene are MNHNY and SVGAGI (reference sequence). The DNA of the CDR3 is TGTGCCAGCAGTTATGGGAAGTCAGACAGGACGGAGACCCAGTACTTC. Protein: CASSYGKSDRTETQYF.

This chain links TRBV7-2 with TRBJ2-5; D may be TRBD1 (6 bases). The V gene lost 1 base and the J gene lost 5 bases, with 14 bases spanning the gap. The CDR3 has 15 residues. Germline V gene sequence: CDR1 SGHTA, CDR2 FQGNSA. The chain's CDR3 is CASSLVTGYMETQYF. The CDR3, as DNA: TGTGCCAGCAGCTTAGTCACAGGGTATATGGAGACCCAGTACTTC. Complete variable domain (other parts from reference TRBV7-2 and TRBJ2-5): GAGVSQSPSNKVTEKGKDVELRCDPISGHTALYWYRQSLGQGLEFLIYFQGNSAPDKSGLPSDRFSAERTGGSVSTLTIQRTQQEDSAVYLCASSLVTGYMETQYFGPGTRLLVL.

The V and J genes are TRBV7-2 and TRBJ2-7; TRBD1 matches 7 bases. V dropped 5 bases and J dropped 6; count of bases not matched to a gene: 10. Germline values: CDR1 SGHTA, CDR2 FQGNSA. CDR3 length: 14 amino acids. The CDR3 nucleotides read TGTGCCAGCAGCCTCCACCGACAGGGTACCGAGCAGTACTTC. Protein product: CASSLHRQGTEQYF.

In its sample, this clone was seen once. V and J are TRBV19 and TRBJ1-5, with D possibly matching TRBD1 (6 bases). The CDR3 runs to 19 residues. The V end was cut by 0 bases, the J end by 0 bases, with 18 bases between. CDR1 and CDR2 (germline): LNHDA, SQIVND (reference sequence). The CDR3 nucleotides are TGTGCCAGTAGTATAGAGGCCGGGACACCCTCTTATAGCAATCAGCCCCAGCATTTT. Residues: CASSIEAGTPSYSNQPQHF.

This chain connects TRBV10-3 to TRBJ1-2; a possible D gene is TRBD1 (5 bases). Deletions cut 2 bases from V and 3 bases from J, with 16 bases between. This CDR3 has 16 residues. Germline loops: CDR1 ENHRY, CDR2 SYGVKD. CDR3 coding DNA: TGTGCCATCAGTGAGACCCACAGGAGCCTGGACTATGGCTACACCTTC. Amino acids: CAISETHRSLDYGYTF.

The gene calls are TRBV7-9 and TRBJ1-4; 10 bases match TRBD1. This CDR3 has 14 residues. The junction had 1 base not matched to a gene; V was cut back by 4 bases and J by 5 bases. Germline V lookup: CDR1 SEHNR, CDR2 FQNEAQ (reference sequence). CDR3 in amino acids: CASSWDRGNEKLFF. The CDR3 region has the DNA TGTGCCAGCAGCTGGGACAGGGGAAATGAAAAACTGTTTTTT.

The chain carries TRBV11-1 and TRBJ1-2; D is possibly TRBD1 (6 bases). Germline V gene data show CDR1 as SGHAT and CDR2 as FQDESV (reference sequence). The length of the CDR3 is 14 residues. V was clipped by 6 bases and J by 6 bases, with 17 bases between them. CDR3 nucleotides: TGTGCCAGCAGTTTCAACGGGGGGCAGGATGGCTACACCTTC. The encoded protein is CASSFNGGQDGYTF.

The chain's CDR3 is CASSRAGTSPPDEQFF. The CDR3 nucleotides read TGTGCCAGTAGTAGAGCCGGGACTAGTCCCCCGGATGAGCAGTTCTTC. This chain links TRBV19 with TRBJ2-1; TRBD2 matches at 8 bases. The CDR3 runs 16 residues. V dropped 4 bases and J dropped 8; count of bases not matched to a gene: 13. Germline V gene sequence: CDR1 LNHDA, CDR2 SQIVND (reference sequence).

This sequence joins TRBV18 and TRBJ1-2; a possible D gene is TRBD1 (6 bases). Germline values: CDR1 KGHSH, CDR2 LQKENI. The CDR3 loop spans 16 amino acids. The germline V and J ends were trimmed by 6 bases and 8 bases, with 25 bases remaining between them. The CDR3 DNA reads as TGTGCCAGCTCCTCTTTGGACAGTAAATTCACGGTCGGCTACACCTTC. Translating it yields CASSSLDSKFTVGYTF.

CDR3 sequence (DNA): TGTGCCAGCAGACCCGGAGGGGATAATTCACCCCTCCACTTT. It is translated as CASRPGGDNSPLHF. The chain employs TRBV6-6 and TRBJ1-6; tentative D call: TRBD1 (5 bases). CDR1 is MNHNY, CDR2 SVGAGI, per germline (reference sequence). V was cut by 6 bases and J by 5 bases, with 11 bases left in between. CDR3 size: 14 residues.

Details on this clone: Other DNA sequences from this sample encode an identical CDR3 as well. J is TRBJ1-2 and V is TRBV30; D is unclear. The CDR3 consists of 12 residues. Germline V gene lookup returns CDR1 GTSNPN and CDR2 SVGIG (reference sequence). Trimming removed 2 bases from V and 5 bases from J, with 9 bases in between. The CDR3 region is CAWSPTNYGYTF. CDR3 sequence (DNA): TGTGCCTGGAGTCCTACAAATTATGGCTACACCTTC.

Notes on this clone: The sample holds other DNA sequences that translate to the same CDR3. This chain uses TRBV18 with TRBJ2-5; no definite D call. Germline V gene data show CDR1 as KGHSH and CDR2 as LQKENI. The CDR3 consists of 13 residues. V was cut by 2 bases and J by 3 bases, with 7 bases left in between. The CDR3 sequence is CASSPGSEETQYF. The CDR3, as DNA: TGTGCCAGCTCACCAGGGTCCGAAGAGACCCAGTACTTC.

This clone was found once. The V gene is TRBV6-5, the J gene TRBJ1-4, with D perhaps TRBD1 (5 bases). Trimming took off 5 bases at V and 7 bases at J, with 14 bases between the two ends. The CDR3 is made up of 14 amino acids. CDR1 is MNHEY and CDR2 is SVGAGI in the germline V gene. For the CDR3, the DNA is TGTGCCAGCAGTGGGGAAAGGGGCGGTGAAAAACTGTTTTTT. Translating gives CASSGERGGEKLFF.

V gene TRBV6-5 combines with J gene TRBJ1-1; D possibly corresponds to TRBD1 (6 bases). Trimming left V 8 bases short and J 4 bases short, with 17 bases between. This CDR3 comprises 14 residues. From germline, CDR1 is MNHEY and CDR2 SVGAGI. The CDR3 bases are TGTGCCAGCGGGGCCTATACAGGGAGCACTGAAGCTTTCTTT. This gives the protein CASGAYTGSTEAFF.

The chain is built from TRBV29-1 and TRBJ2-1; no definite D call. V gave up 1 base and J gave up 10 bases, with 17 bases separating them. The germline gives CDR1 SQVTM, CDR2 ANQGSEA. The CDR3 consists of 14 residues. The CDR3 here is CSVEGSERPKEQFF. The CDR3 DNA is TGCAGCGTTGAAGGCTCGGAGAGGCCCAAGGAGCAGTTCTTC.

The chain has TRBV19 and TRBJ1-1; 7 bases align to TRBD1. The CDR3 runs to 16 residues. With V trimmed by 4 bases and J by 1 base, 9 bases remained unmatched. Germline lookup yields CDR1 LNHDA and CDR2 SQIVND (reference sequence). The CDR3 reads CASSTSRGQRNTEAFF. DNA for the CDR3: TGTGCCAGTAGTACCTCCCGGGGACAGAGGAACACTGAAGCTTTCTTT. The whole variable domain, remainder taken from reference TRBV19 and TRBJ1-1, is DGGITQSPKYLFRKEGQNVTLSCEQNLNHDAMYWYRQDPGQGLRLIYYSQIVNDFQKGDIAEGYSVSREKKESFPLTVTSAQKNPTAFYLCASSTSRGQRNTEAFFGQGTRLTVV.

This chain uses TRBV19 with TRBJ1-5; possible D gene TRBD1, 5 bases. CDR1 and CDR2 (germline): LNHDA, SQIVND (reference sequence). This CDR3 spans 15 amino acids. The ends were cut back, 1 base at V and 9 bases at J, with 16 bases in the middle. The CDR3 coding sequence is TGTGCCAGTAGTATAGTGGGGGGAGGGAGTGGGCCCCAGCATTTT. Residues: CASSIVGGGSGPQHF.

This rearrangement joins TRBV5-6 to TRBJ2-1, with 7 nucleotides matching TRBD1. With 4 bases clipped from V and 4 bases from J, the junction kept 5 bases outside the gene matches. From germline, CDR1 is SGHDT and CDR2 YYEEEE. The length of the CDR3 is 14 residues. CDR3 residues: CASSPDRMYNEQFF. The CDR3 nucleotides are TGTGCCAGCAGCCCGGACAGGATGTACAATGAGCAGTTCTTC.

This sequence joins TRBV21-1 and TRBJ2-7; TRBD1 is the table's D call, not checked against the DNA. TRBV21-1 constitutes a pseudogene. This CDR3 has 12 amino acids. The CDR3 DNA reads as TGTGCCAGCTACGACAGGGCAGGGGAGCAGTACTTC. It is translated as CASYDRAGEQYF.

The rearrangement uses TRBV7-9 and TRBJ2-4; perhaps TRBD1 as D (6 bases). The CDR3 is 17 residues long. CDR1 is SEHNR and CDR2 is FQNEAQ in the germline V gene (reference sequence). V was cut by 4 bases and J by 3 bases, with 19 bases left in between. CDR3 amino acids: CASSSRQEPNGKNIQYF. CDR3 nucleotide sequence: TGTGCCAGCAGCTCCCGACAGGAACCCAACGGCAAAAACATTCAGTACTTC.

V is TRBV6-5 and J is TRBJ1-1, with TRBD1 as a possible D gene (5 bases). Germline assignment: CDR1 MNHEY and CDR2 SVGAGI. CDR3 length equals 14 residues. Trimming removed 7 bases at V and 0 bases at J, with 12 bases between. The CDR3 DNA follows: TGTGCCAGCACCAAGAGGGGTATGAACACTGAAGCTTTCTTT. This sequence encodes CASTKRGMNTEAFF.